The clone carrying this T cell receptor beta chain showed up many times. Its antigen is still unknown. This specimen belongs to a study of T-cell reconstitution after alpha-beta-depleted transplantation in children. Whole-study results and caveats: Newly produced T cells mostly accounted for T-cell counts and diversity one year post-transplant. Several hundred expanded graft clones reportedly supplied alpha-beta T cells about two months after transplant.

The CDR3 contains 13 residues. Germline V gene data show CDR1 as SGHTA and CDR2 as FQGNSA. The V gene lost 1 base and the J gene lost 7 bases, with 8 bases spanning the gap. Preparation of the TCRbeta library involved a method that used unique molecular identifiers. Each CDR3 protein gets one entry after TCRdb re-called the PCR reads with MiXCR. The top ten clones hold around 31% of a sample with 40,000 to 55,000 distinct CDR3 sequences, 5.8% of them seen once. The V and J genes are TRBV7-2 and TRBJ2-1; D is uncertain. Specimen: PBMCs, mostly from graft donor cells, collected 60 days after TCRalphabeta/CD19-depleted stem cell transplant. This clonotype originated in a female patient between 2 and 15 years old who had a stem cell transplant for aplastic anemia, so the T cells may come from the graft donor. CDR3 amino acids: CASSLEPWNEQFF. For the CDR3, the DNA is TGTGCCAGCAGCTTAGAGCCCTGGAATGAGCAGTTCTTC.